This TCR beta chain was sequenced during a study of cytomegalovirus exposure and HLA in healthy donors (dated 2017 in TCRdb). Turning to the overall study: According to an earlier analysis of 550 to 700 of the donors, 200 million or so T cells yielded 100 million or so unique TCR beta sequences and roughly 280 Gb of sequence data. About 320 gigabases of sequencing data and around 87 million unique TCR sequences were included in an early release covering about 620 HLA-typed donors. The genetic ancestry cluster associated with self-reported Caucasian donors included about 81% of the 398 genotyped donors. The study aimed to test whether cataloging public T cell receptors could reveal signatures of past pathogen exposure. The T cell repertoires of some 670 subjects were profiled by immunosequencing and related to cytomegalovirus serostatus. Besides the first cohort of more than 650 subjects, a separate validation cohort made up of 120 different subjects was used. To predict cytomegalovirus infection status, the study brought together high-throughput TCR immunosequencing, statistical association of individual TCRs with disease status, and machine learning. A later analysis re-analyzed previously published TCR beta repertoires from approximately 670 donors and added high-resolution HLA genotyping to study TCR occurrence patterns. The later analysis used no new phenotypic data to find candidate immune exposures, relying instead on TCR beta sequences and their occurrence across donors. An earlier analysis of 450 to 750 of the donors used high-throughput TCR beta sequencing to judge whether each TCR beta V gene segment behaved as functional or pseudogenic. Donor age, sex, ethnicity and CMV serostatus were collected together with the repertoire data. Genome-wide SNP genotypes for about 55% of the roughly 670 donors were used in a later genetic analysis, which treated that subset as a discovery cohort. All discovery cohort repertoires had been generated on a single sequencing platform. HLA typing included class I and class II loci at four-digit resolution. The number of donors typed differed by locus, with 629-630 for A, B, C, DRB1 and DQB1, around 560 for DQA1, approximately 570 for DPA1, and around 450 for DPB1. Because of strong linkage in the cohort, roughly five DR-DQ haplotypes were treated as single units for association and clustering. On average, 235,054 unique TCR beta nucleotide sequences were sequenced per donor among 398 genotyped donors of the cohort, with roughly 20% of those sequences being non-productive.

Library preparation used the immunoSEQ multiplex PCR assay. The multiplex PCR relied on a mix of 60 forward primers for TCR Vbeta segments and 13 reverse primers for TCR Jbeta segments. The CDR3 region of rearranged TCR beta genes was amplified from genomic DNA by a multiplex PCR assay. The amplified TCR beta libraries were sequenced on the Illumina HiSeq System as 87-base-pair reads. On the authors' methods: A later analysis tallied 75 million to 85 million unique TCR beta chains across the 550 to 850 repertoires, and some 12 million of those chains were shared by two or more donors. A nearest-neighbor algorithm error-corrected the raw reads and collapsed the reads into unique sequences, merging closely related sequences to remove PCR and sequencing errors. CDR3 sequences were aligned to IMGT reference sequences to assign V, D and J gene segments. Each retained sequence needed at least a six-nucleotide match to both a V gene segment and a J gene segment. Rearrangements were called productive when the CDR3 lacked stop codons and stayed in frame with V and J; all others were non-productive. Following IMGT convention, CDR3 was defined as the stretch from the second conserved V-encoded cysteine up to the conserved J-encoded phenylalanine. The earlier analysis of about 610 of the donors excluded any sequence lacking an unambiguous match to a single V gene segment. An earlier analysis of about 590 of the donors classified V segments as functional when productive rearrangements were above 56.7% and as segregating when the standard deviation between donors was above 5%. A statistical classification framework was built for diagnosing cytomegalovirus status from the catalog of TCR beta chain sequences. V and J gene assignment, in a later analysis, came from comparing TCR nucleotide sequences with IMGT/GENE-DB human TR gene sequences. A later analysis assigned CDR3 sequences and most-parsimonious VDJ recombination scenarios with the TCRdist pipeline. In a later analysis, each TCR beta chain was defined by its CDR3 amino acid sequence together with its V-gene family, and reads without a unique V-gene family were excluded. A later analysis removed over 500 highly shared, low-generation-probability nucleotide sequences to deal with suspected cross-contamination and a sequencing artifact. A later analysis calculated a clonal expansion index for each public chain from normalized within-repertoire ranks of inferred template counts. In a later analysis, generation probabilities were computed using a VDJ recombination model fitted to out-of-frame rearrangements, and the results were checked against IGoR. In a later analysis, TCR-TCR, TCR-HLA and TCR-CMV co-occurrence was scored with hypergeometric tests, and a repertoire-size bias correction was applied to TCR pairs. False discovery rates were estimated in a later analysis by permuting HLA or CMV assignments 20 times. In a later analysis, co-occurring TCRs were grouped using DBSCAN, and TCRdist sequence similarity was added for clustering within HLA-allele-positive subsets. Repertoires with fewer than 30,000 or more than 120,000 public chains, plus five repertoires with anomalous nucleotide sharing, were excluded from co-occurrence clustering. Entries here come from immuneACCESS through TCRdb and include only in-frame sequences with V and J called. Some clones fail to appear in such tables; in the studies checked, an unresolved V gene covers under half of the shortfall, and the cause of the remainder is unknown. D and trimming come from the DNA, and the V and J calls and clone size come from that table. The sample includes approximately 110,000 clones, with around 80% observed a single time. The ten biggest clones cover around 5% of the sample.

From the cysteine through the phenylalanine, the CDR3 covers 14 amino acids. Only the CDR3 DNA is retained, 42 bases long and in frame from the first base. Here V drops 4 bases and J drops 9 bases, and the junction holds 6 bases not matched to any gene. In the germline V gene, CDR1 corresponds to SGHAT and CDR2 to FQNNGV. General findings and caveats noted by the study authors: A group of highly shared sequence variants was considered likely to be a technical artifact of the sequencing pipeline. CMV serostatus was the only immune exposure information available for the cohort. In both the original and validation cohorts, the classifier was reported to diagnose cytomegalovirus status with high specificity and sensitivity. Most TCR sequences were observed very rarely across donors, whereas some public TCRs were present in many individuals. Because some donors lacked HLA typing at each locus, the association tests relied only on the typed subset. A few of the identified cytomegalovirus-associated TCR beta chains were confirmed in vitro to be specific for cytomegalovirus antigens. Compared with the approximately 670-donor mean, donors in an Asian-associated ancestry cluster had fewer N-insertions in productive TCRs, according to a later genetic analysis. A later genetic analysis associated a missense DCLRE1C variant with V-gene and J-gene trimming of TCR beta chains, and an independent cohort replicated the association. A later analysis found that TCR association rates varied across HLA loci, with DRB1 alleles showing the most associated TCRs and HLA-C alleles the fewest. The authors suggested that the approach could potentially be generalized to other disease states and immunological phenotypes. Correlated functional status among segregating V segments might reflect linkage disequilibrium, but an unknown experimental factor could not be ruled out. A further reported finding was that TCR beta sequences accurately predicted the HLA-A and HLA-B alleles for most subjects in the first cohort. When HLA alleles, especially DR and DQ, strongly co-occurred, attributing TCR associations to individual alleles was difficult. A later analysis reported that several top co-occurrence clusters appeared linked to parvovirus B19, influenza, CMV and Epstein-Barr virus. The study listed 164 TCR beta chains as associated with cytomegalovirus. Sequencing depth was assumed to be roughly uniform across donors in the presence/absence analyses, though that assumption may not hold. In a later analysis, most CMV-associated TCR beta chains were found to appear HLA-restricted, with HLA associations seemingly driven largely by CMV exposure. In an earlier analysis of 500 to 650 of the donors, most TCR beta V segments appeared in productive rearrangements about 87% or about 30% of the time, broadly matching IMGT annotations. A later analysis found that HLA-associated TCR beta chains were more clonally expanded and had lower generation probabilities than equally common non-associated chains. In a later analysis, some 18,000 TCR beta sequences were associated with specific HLA alleles at a false discovery rate of 0.05. The earlier analysis of almost 600 of the donors excluded roughly 16 rarely observed V segments, including chromosome 9 orphons, because counts were too low. The 87-base-pair reads could not distinguish some IMGT-functional V segments, including TRBV6-2 and TRBV6-3, so those segments were excluded. Only TCR beta chains were sequenced in this cohort, and the absence of alpha or paired-chain data limited detectable features.

Concerning this clone: What this receptor recognizes is not known. There are no base qualities to consult, and no much larger clone falls within one base.

The cohort comprised 550 to 700 healthy bone marrow donors. Cohort members were all nominally healthy when sampled, although unrecorded immune exposures were likely present. The donor tested CMV seropositive and was one of the 289 seropositive cohort members. Each donor provided a peripheral blood sample, and peripheral blood mononuclear cells were used for TCR beta sequencing. The Qiagen DNeasy Blood Extraction Kit was used to extract genomic DNA from the blood cell samples. The clonotype was recovered from a man younger than 40 in good health and CMV-seropositive. Material for sequencing was PBMCs. This sequence uses TRBV11-2 and TRBJ1-6; the central 7 bases match TRBD1. The DNA sequence follows: TGTGCCAGCAGCTGGGACAGAGCCGGTTCACCCCTCCACTTT. Translated, this gives CASSWDRAGSPLHF. Full variable domain (CDR3 extended with the reference TRBV11-2 and TRBJ1-6 proteins): EAGVAQSPRYKIIEKRQSVAFWCNPISGHATLYWYQQILGQGPKLLIQFQNNGVVDDSQLPKDRFSAERLKGVDSTLKIQPAKLEDSAVYLCASSWDRAGSPLHFGNGTRLTVT.